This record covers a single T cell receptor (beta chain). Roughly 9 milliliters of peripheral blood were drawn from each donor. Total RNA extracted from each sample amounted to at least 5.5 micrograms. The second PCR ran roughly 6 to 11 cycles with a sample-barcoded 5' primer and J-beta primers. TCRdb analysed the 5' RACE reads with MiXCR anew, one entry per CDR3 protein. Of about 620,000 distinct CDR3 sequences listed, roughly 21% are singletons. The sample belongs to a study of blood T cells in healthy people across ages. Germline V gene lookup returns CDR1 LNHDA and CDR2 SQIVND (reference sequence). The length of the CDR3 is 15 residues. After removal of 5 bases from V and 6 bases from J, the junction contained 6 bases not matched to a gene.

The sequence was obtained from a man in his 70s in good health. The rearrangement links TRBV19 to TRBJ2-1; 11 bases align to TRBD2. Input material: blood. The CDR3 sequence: CASSATSGSFNEQFF. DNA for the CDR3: TGTGCCAGTAGTGCTACTAGCGGGAGTTTCAATGAGCAGTTCTTC.